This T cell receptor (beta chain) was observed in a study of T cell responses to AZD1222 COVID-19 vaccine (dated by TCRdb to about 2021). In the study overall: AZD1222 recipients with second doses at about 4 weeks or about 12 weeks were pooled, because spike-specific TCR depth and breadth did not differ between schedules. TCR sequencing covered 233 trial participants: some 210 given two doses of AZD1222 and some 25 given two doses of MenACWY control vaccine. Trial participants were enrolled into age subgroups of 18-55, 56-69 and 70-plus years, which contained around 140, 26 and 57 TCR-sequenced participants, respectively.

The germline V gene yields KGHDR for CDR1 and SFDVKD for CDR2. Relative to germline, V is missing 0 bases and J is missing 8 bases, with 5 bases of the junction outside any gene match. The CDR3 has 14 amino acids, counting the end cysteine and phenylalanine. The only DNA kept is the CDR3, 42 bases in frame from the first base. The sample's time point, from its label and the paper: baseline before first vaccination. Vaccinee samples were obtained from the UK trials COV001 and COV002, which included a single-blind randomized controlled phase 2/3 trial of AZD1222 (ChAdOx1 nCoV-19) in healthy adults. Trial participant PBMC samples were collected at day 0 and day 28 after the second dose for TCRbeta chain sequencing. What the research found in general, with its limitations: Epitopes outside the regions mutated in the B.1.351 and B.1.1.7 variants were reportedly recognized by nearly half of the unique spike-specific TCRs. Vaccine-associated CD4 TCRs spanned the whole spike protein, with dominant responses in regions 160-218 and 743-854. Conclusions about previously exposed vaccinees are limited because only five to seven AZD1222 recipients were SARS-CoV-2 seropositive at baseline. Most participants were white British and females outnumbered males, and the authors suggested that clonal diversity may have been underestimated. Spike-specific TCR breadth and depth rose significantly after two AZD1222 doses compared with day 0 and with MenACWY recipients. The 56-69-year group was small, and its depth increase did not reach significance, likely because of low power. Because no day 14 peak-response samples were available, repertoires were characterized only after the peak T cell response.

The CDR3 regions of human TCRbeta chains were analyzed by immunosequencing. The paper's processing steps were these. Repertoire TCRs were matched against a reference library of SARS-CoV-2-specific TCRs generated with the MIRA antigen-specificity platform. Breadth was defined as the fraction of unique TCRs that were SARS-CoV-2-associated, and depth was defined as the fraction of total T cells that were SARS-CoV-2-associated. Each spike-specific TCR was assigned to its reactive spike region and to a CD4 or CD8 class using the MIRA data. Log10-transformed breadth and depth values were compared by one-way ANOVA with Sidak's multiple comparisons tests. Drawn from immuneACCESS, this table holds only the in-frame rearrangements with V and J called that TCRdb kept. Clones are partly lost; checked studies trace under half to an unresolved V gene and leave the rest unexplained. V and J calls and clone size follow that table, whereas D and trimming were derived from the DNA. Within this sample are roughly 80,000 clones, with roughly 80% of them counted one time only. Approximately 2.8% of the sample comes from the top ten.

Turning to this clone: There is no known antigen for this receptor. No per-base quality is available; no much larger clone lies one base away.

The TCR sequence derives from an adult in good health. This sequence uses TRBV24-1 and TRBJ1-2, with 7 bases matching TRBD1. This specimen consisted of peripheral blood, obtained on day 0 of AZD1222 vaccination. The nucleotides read TGTGCCACCAGTGATTTGGGCCAGGGGGGAGGCTACACCTTC. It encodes CATSDLGQGGGYTF.